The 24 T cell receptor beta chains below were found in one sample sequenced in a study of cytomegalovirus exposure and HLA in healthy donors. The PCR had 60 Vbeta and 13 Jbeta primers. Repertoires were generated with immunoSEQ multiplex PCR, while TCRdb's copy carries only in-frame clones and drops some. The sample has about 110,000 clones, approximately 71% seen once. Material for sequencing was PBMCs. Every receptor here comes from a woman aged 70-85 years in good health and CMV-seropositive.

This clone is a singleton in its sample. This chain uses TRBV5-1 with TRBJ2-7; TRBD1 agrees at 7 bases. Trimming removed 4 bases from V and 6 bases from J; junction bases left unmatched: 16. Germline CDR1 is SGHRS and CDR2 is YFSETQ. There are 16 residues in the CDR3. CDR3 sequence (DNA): TGCGCCAGCAGCCACTCCTCCGGGCAGGGGGTGCTCGAGCAGTACTTC. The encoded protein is CASSHSSGQGVLEQYF.

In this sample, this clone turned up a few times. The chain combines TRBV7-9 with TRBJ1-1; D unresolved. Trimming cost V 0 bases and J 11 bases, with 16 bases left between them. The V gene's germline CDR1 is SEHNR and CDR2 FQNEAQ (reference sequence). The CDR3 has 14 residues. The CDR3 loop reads CASSLALSIVRAFF. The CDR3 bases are TGTGCCAGCAGCTTAGCGCTAAGCATCGTCCGGGCTTTCTTT.

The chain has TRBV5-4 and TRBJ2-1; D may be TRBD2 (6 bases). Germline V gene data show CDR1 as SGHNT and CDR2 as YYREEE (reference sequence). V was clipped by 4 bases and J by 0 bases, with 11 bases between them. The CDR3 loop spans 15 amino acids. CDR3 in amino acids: CASSTDGSSYNEQFF. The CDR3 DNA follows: TGTGCCAGCAGCACGGACGGGAGCTCCTACAATGAGCAGTTCTTC.

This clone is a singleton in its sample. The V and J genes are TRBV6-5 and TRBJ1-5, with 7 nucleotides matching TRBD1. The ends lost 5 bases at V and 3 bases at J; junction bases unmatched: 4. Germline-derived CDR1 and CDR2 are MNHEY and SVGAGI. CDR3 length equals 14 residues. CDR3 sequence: CASSRGTVNQPQHF. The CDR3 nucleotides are TGTGCCAGCAGTCGCGGGACAGTCAATCAGCCCCAGCATTTT.

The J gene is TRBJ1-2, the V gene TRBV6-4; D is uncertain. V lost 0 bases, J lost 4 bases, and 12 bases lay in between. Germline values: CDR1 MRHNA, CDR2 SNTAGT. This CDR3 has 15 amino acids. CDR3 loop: CASSDSTRVPYGYTF. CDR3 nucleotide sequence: TGTGCCAGCAGTGACTCCACTAGGGTCCCCTATGGCTACACCTTC.

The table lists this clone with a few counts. CDR3 DNA: TGTGCCAGCAGCTGGTCATCTACAGGGGGCACTGAAGCTTTCTTT. Its protein product is CASSWSSTGGTEAFF. This chain uses TRBV11-2 with TRBJ1-1; 8 nucleotides align to TRBD1. The CDR3 is 15 residues long. Looked up from germline, CDR1 is SGHAT and CDR2 is FQNNGV. V gave up 4 bases and J gave up 4 bases; unmatched junction bases: 8. Combining the CDR3 with reference TRBV11-2 and TRBJ1-1 gives the whole variable domain EAGVAQSPRYKIIEKRQSVAFWCNPISGHATLYWYQQILGQGPKLLIQFQNNGVVDDSQLPKDRFSAERLKGVDSTLKIQPAKLEDSAVYLCASSWSSTGGTEAFFGQGTRLTVV.

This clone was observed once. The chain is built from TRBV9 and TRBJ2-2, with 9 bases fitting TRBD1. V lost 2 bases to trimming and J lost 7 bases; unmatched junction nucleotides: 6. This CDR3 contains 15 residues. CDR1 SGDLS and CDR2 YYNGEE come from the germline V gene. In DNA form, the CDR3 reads TGTGCCAGCAGCGTCTCACAGGGGGCTGTCGGGGAGCTGTTTTTT. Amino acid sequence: CASSVSQGAVGELFF.

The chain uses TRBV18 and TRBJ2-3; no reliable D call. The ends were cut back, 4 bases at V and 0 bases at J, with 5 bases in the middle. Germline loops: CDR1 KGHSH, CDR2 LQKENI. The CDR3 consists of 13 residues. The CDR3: CASSRASTDTQYF. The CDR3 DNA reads TGTGCCAGCTCACGAGCTAGCACAGATACGCAGTATTTT.

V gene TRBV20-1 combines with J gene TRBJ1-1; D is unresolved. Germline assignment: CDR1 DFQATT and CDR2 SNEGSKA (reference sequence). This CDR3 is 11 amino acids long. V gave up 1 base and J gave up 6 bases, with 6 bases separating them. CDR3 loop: CSARVSPEAFF. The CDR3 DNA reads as TGCAGTGCTAGAGTCAGTCCTGAAGCTTTCTTT.

In DNA form, the CDR3 reads TGCGCCAGCAGCCCCATGTCTGGGGGACAATGGACTGAAGCTTTCTTT. Its protein is CASSPMSGGQWTEAFF. The chain has TRBV4-1 and TRBJ1-1; D may be TRBD1 (6 bases). This CDR3 spans 16 amino acids. Trimming took off 4 bases at V and 5 bases at J, with 20 bases between the two ends. Germline V lookup: CDR1 MGHRA, CDR2 YSYEKL.

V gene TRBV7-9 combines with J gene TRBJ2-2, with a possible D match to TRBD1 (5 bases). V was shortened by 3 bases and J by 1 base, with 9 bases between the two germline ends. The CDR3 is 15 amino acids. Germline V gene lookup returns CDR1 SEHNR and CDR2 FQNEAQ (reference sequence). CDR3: CASSLDTVNTGELFF. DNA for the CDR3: TGTGCCAGCAGCTTGGACACCGTGAACACCGGGGAGCTGTTTTTT.

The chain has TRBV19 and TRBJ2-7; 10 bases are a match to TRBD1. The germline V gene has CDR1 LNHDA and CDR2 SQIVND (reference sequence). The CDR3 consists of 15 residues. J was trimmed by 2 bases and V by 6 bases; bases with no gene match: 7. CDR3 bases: TGTGCCAGTAGGATCTCGGGACAGGGGCCCTACGAGCAGTACTTC. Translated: CASRISGQGPYEQYF.

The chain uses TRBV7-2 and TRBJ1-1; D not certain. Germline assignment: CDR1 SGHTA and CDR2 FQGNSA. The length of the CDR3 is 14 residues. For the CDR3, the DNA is TGTGCTCAAGCACGGTCCGCAATGAACACTGAAGCTTTCTTT. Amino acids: CAQARSAMNTEAFF.

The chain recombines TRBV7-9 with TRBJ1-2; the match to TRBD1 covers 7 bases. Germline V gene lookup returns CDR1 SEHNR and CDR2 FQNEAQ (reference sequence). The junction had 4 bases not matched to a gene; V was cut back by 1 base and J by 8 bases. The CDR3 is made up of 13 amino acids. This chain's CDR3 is CASSLDGGGGYTF. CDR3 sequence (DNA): TGTGCCAGCAGCTTAGACGGAGGGGGCGGCTACACCTTC.

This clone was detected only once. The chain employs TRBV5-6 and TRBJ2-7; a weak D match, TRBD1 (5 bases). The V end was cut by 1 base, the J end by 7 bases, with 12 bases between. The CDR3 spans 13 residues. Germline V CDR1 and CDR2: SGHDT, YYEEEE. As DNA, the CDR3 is TGTGCCAGCAGCTTGATAGGACAACGTGAGCAGTACTTC. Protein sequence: CASSLIGQREQYF.

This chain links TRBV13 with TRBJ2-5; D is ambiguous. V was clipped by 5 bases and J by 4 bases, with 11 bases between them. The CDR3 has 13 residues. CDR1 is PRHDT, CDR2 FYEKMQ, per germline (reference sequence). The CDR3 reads CASSPVQVETQYF. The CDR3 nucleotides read TGTGCCAGCAGCCCCGTTCAGGTAGAGACCCAGTACTTC.

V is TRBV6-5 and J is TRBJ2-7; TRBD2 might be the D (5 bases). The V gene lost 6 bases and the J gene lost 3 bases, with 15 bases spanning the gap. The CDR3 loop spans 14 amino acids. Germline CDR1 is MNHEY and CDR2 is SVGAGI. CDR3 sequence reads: CASSSARGIYEQYF. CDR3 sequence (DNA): TGTGCCAGCAGCAGCGCACGGGGAATCTACGAGCAGTACTTC.

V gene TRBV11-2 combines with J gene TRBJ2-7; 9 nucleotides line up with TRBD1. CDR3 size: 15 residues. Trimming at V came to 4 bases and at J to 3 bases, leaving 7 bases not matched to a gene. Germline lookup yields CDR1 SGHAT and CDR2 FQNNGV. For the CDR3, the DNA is TGTGCCAGCAGCTCAGACAACAGGGGGCACTACGAGCAGTACTTC. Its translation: CASSSDNRGHYEQYF.

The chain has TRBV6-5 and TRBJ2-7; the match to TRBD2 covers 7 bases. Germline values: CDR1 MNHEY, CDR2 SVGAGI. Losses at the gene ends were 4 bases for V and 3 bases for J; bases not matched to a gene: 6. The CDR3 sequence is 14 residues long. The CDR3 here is CASSSSGGIYEQYF. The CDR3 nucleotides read TGTGCCAGCAGTTCCTCGGGAGGAATCTACGAGCAGTACTTC.

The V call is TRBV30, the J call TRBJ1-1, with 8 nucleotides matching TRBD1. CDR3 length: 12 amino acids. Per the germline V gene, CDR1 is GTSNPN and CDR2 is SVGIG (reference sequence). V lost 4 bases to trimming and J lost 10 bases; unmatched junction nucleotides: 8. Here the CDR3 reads CAWNQGASLAFF. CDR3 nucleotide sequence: TGTGCCTGGAACCAGGGGGCGAGTCTAGCTTTCTTT.

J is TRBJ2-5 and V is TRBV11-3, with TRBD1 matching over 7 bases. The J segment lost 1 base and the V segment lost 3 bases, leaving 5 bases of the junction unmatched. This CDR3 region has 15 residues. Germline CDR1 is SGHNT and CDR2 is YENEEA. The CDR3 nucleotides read TGTGCCAGCAGCTTTGACAGGGAATGCCAAGAGACCCAGTACTTC. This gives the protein CASSFDRECQETQYF.

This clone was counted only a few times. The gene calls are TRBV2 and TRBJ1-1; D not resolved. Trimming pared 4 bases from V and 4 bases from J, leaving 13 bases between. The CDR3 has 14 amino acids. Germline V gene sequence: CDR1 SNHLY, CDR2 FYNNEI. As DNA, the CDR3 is TGTGCCAGCAGTGGTCAGTCGGCGGTCACTGAAGCTTTCTTT. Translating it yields CASSGQSAVTEAFF.

The CDR3 region is CASSPPLAGVGGANVLTF. The DNA for the CDR3 is TGCGCCAGCAGCCCCCCGCTAGCGGGGGTTGGGGGGGCCAACGTCCTGACTTTC. This chain connects TRBV5-1 to TRBJ2-6; 10 bases are a match to TRBD2. CDR1 is SGHRS, CDR2 YFSETQ, per germline. This CDR3 is 18 amino acids long. The J segment lost 4 bases and the V segment lost 4 bases, leaving 11 bases of the junction unmatched. The full variable domain, in which reference TRBV5-1 and TRBJ2-6 provide the parts outside the CDR3, is KAGVTQTPRYLIKTRGQQVTLSCSPISGHRSVSWYQQTPGQGLQFLFEYFSETQRNKGNFPGRFSGRQFSNSRSEMNVSTLELGDSALYLCASSPPLAGVGGANVLTFGAGSRLTVL.

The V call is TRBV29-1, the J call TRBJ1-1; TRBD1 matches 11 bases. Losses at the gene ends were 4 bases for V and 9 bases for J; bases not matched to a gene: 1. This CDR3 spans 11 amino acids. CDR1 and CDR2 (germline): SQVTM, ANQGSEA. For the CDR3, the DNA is TGCAGCGTTGGGGACAGGGGGAAAGCTTTCTTT. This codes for CSVGDRGKAFF.